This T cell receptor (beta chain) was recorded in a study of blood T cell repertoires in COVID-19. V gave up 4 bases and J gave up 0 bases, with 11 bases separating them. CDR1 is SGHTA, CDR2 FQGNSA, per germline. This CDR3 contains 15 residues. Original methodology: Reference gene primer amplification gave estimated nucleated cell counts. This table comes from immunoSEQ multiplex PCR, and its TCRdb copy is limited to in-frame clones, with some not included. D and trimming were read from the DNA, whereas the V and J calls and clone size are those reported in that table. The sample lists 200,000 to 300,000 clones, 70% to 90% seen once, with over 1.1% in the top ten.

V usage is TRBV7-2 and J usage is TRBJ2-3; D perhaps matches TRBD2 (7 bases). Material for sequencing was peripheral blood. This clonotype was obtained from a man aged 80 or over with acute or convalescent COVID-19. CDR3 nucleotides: TGTGCCAGCAGCTCGGGGGGCACTAGCACAGATACGCAGTATTTT. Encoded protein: CASSSGGTSTDTQYF.